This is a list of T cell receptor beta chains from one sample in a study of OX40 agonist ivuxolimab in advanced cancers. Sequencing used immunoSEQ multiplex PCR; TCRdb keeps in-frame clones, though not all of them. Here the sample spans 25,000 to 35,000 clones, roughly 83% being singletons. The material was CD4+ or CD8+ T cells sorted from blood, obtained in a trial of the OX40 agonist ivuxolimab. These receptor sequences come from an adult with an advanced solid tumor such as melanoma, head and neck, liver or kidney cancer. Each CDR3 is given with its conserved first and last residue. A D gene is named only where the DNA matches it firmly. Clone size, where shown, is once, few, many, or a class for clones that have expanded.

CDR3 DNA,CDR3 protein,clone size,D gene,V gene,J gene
TGTGCCATCAGCCCCGAGGACAGGGAGAACACTGAAGCTTTCTTT,CAISPEDRENTEAFF,once,TRBD1,TRBV10-3,TRBJ1-1
TGTGCCAGCAGCGTAGGATCGGGGGGGCTAGAGACCCAGTACTTC,CASSVGSGGLETQYF,-,TRBD2,TRBV9,TRBJ2-5
TGTGCCAGCAGCAAAGGGACAGGGGACCAGCCCCAGCATTTT,CASSKGTGDQPQHF,-,-,TRBV21-1,TRBJ1-5
TGCAGCGTTGTACCTGGGGGACTAGCGGGAGGCACCGGGGAGCTGTTTTTT,CSVVPGGLAGGTGELFF,-,TRBD2,TRBV29-1,TRBJ2-2
TGTGCCAGCAGCGGGAGGGGGGACCCCCCCTCTGGAAACACCATATATTTT,CASSGRGDPPSGNTIYF,-,-,TRBV9,TRBJ1-3
TGTGCCAGCAGCTTAGCAAGGGCTGGCACAGATACGCAGTATTTT,CASSLARAGTDTQYF,-,-,TRBV7-9,TRBJ2-3
TGTGCCAGTAGTCCCCGACTAGCGGCCTACTACGAGCAGTACTTC,CASSPRLAAYYEQYF,-,TRBD2,TRBV19,TRBJ2-7
TGTGCCAGCAGCTCTGGACAGGACACTAGCACAGATACGCAGTATTTT,CASSSGQDTSTDTQYF,-,TRBD1,TRBV13,TRBJ2-3
TGTGCCACCAGCAGCGGGGGAGTCCAAGAGACCCAGTACTTC,CATSSGGVQETQYF,-,-,TRBV15,TRBJ2-5
TGTGCCAGCAGCCCGACAGTTGGAGAGACAGATACGCAGTATTTT,CASSPTVGETDTQYF,once,-,TRBV11-2,TRBJ2-3
TGTGCCAGCAGTCGGGGGCAGAACACAGATACGCAGTATTTT,CASSRGQNTDTQYF,-,-,TRBV2,TRBJ2-3
TGTGCCAGCAGATTGTTTGGCATACCTACCTACGAGCAGTACTTC,CASRLFGIPTYEQYF,-,-,TRBV6-1,TRBJ2-7
TGTGCCAGCAGCTCCTACGTCGGTCAAGGAGATACGCAGTATTTT,CASSSYVGQGDTQYF,few,-,TRBV9,TRBJ2-3
TGTGCCAGCAGAGCCCCTAGCGACTCCTACGAGCAGTACTTC,CASRAPSDSYEQYF,-,-,TRBV7-9,TRBJ2-7
TGTGCCAGCAGTTTAGTAGCGGGGATAGGCGATGAGACCCAGTACTTC,CASSLVAGIGDETQYF,-,TRBD2,TRBV28,TRBJ2-5
TGTGCCAGCAGTGATGGTCTCAGCACAGATACGCAGTATTTT,CASSDGLSTDTQYF,-,-,TRBV6-4,TRBJ2-3
TGTGCCAGCAGCATTCTAGCGGGAGTAGAGACCCAGTACTTC,CASSILAGVETQYF,-,TRBD2,TRBV2,TRBJ2-5
TGTGCCAGTGTCGCTCGGGGTTCCTACAATGAGCAGTTCTTC,CASVARGSYNEQFF,-,-,TRBV6-1,TRBJ2-1
TGTGCCAGCAGTGAGAGGGGTGGTAATCAGCCCCAGCATTTT,CASSERGGNQPQHF,once,-,TRBV25-1,TRBJ1-5
TGTGCCAGCAGCCTGGGGGAGCAGTTCTTC,CASSLGEQFF,-,-,TRBV6-6,TRBJ2-1
TGTGCCAGCAGCTGGCCGGGACTCTCTGGAAACACCATATATTTT,CASSWPGLSGNTIYF,-,-,TRBV11-2,TRBJ1-3
TGTGCCAGCAGTGACTCTCATGGACAGGGCGACTACAATGAGCAGTTCTTC,CASSDSHGQGDYNEQFF,-,TRBD1,TRBV6-4,TRBJ2-1
TGTGCCAGCAGTTTGGGACTCTCCTACGAGCAGTACTTC,CASSLGLSYEQYF,-,-,TRBV27,TRBJ2-7
TGTGCCAGCAGCTTAAAAGATAGCGTTGCGGATACGCAGTATTTT,CASSLKDSVADTQYF,-,-,TRBV7-3,TRBJ2-3
TGTGCTAGCAGCCCCATCCCGTCGGCGGGAGAGCCGTTCTACGAGCAGTACTTC,CASSPIPSAGEPFYEQYF,once,TRBD2,TRBV7-7,TRBJ2-7
TGTGCCTGGAGTGTAGGAGTGAGCTCCTACGAGCAGTACTTC,CAWSVGVSSYEQYF,-,-,TRBV30,TRBJ2-7
TGTGCCAGTAGGAATAGGGGAGGGGGGGCCGATCCGCCCCAGCATTTT,CASRNRGGGADPPQHF,-,-,TRBV19,TRBJ1-5
TGTGCCAGCAGCGTAAGCGGCCGAGGGTCCTACAATGAGCAGTTCTTC,CASSVSGRGSYNEQFF,once,-,TRBV9,TRBJ2-1
TGTGCCACCAGCATTTACGGGACAAGGGACGAGCAGTACTTC,CATSIYGTRDEQYF,-,-,TRBV15,TRBJ2-7
TGTGCCAGCAGCTTCCCGACTAGCGGGAGTGGAGATACGCAGTATTTT,CASSFPTSGSGDTQYF,few,TRBD2,TRBV7-9,TRBJ2-3
TGTGCCAGCAGTTTATACGGAGCCCAAGAGACCCAGTACTTC,CASSLYGAQETQYF,-,-,TRBV28,TRBJ2-5
TGTGCCAGCAGTGCTGGCAGGGGAGGAGATACGCAGTATTTT,CASSAGRGGDTQYF,-,-,TRBV2,TRBJ2-3
TGCGCCAGCAGCCAAGATCTTAGTCTAGCTTACGAGCAGTACTTC,CASSQDLSLAYEQYF,-,-,TRBV4-1,TRBJ2-7
TGTGCCAGCAGCCCTACTAGCAGAAACACCGGGGAGCTGTTTTTT,CASSPTSRNTGELFF,-,-,TRBV7-9,TRBJ2-2
TGTGCCAGCAGCTTCGTAACAGACAATGAGCAGTTCTTC,CASSFVTDNEQFF,-,-,TRBV7-9,TRBJ2-1
TGTGCCATCAAACCTGAGGGACAGAGAATCGGCTACACCTTC,CAIKPEGQRIGYTF,-,TRBD1,TRBV10-3,TRBJ1-2
TGTGCCAGCAGCTGGACAGGGAATAGCAATCAGCCCCAGCATTTT,CASSWTGNSNQPQHF,-,TRBD1,TRBV9,TRBJ1-5
TGTGCCAGCAGTCCCCCCATTGGAAGCTCCTACGAGCAGTACTTC,CASSPPIGSSYEQYF,-,-,TRBV28,TRBJ2-7
TGCGCCAGCAGCCAAGAGTGGACAGGGTCGGGGGAGCAGTACTTC,CASSQEWTGSGEQYF,-,TRBD1,TRBV4-3,TRBJ2-7
TGCGCCAGCAGCCAAAGAGGCAATCAGCCCCAGCATTTT,CASSQRGNQPQHF,few,-,TRBV4-1,TRBJ1-5
TGTGCCAGCAGCTTATCGCAGGGTCGGGGCACTGAAGCTTTCTTT,CASSLSQGRGTEAFF,-,-,TRBV7-6,TRBJ1-1
TGTGCCAGCAGCTTAGCTCCGGGACAGCCCACAGATACGCAGTATTTT,CASSLAPGQPTDTQYF,-,TRBD1,TRBV7-8,TRBJ2-3
TGTGCCAGCAGCGGAAGGGTCAATGAGCAGTTCTTC,CASSGRVNEQFF,-,-,TRBV9,TRBJ2-1
TGTGCCAGCAGCTCCACCACCCCCTACGAGCAGTACTTC,CASSSTTPYEQYF,-,-,TRBV5-5,TRBJ2-7
TGTGCCAGGGCCTGGGACAGGGGAAATGAAAAACTGTTTTTT,CARAWDRGNEKLFF,-,TRBD1,TRBV2,TRBJ1-4
TGTGCCAGCAGTTACTGGCCACCGGGACCGAAGGTTGAGCAGTTCTTC,CASSYWPPGPKVEQFF,-,-,TRBV6-5,TRBJ2-1
TGCGCCACCTCCCTACTACCGGACACCGGGGAGCTGTTTTTT,CATSLLPDTGELFF,-,-,TRBV10-1,TRBJ2-2
TGTGCCAGCAGCCCGACAGGGATCTCCTACAATGAGCAGTTCTTC,CASSPTGISYNEQFF,-,TRBD1,TRBV27,TRBJ2-1
TGTGCCAGCAGCTTAGGAGGGGGCTTTGGCACCGGGGAGCTGTTTTTT,CASSLGGGFGTGELFF,-,TRBD1,TRBV7-9,TRBJ2-2
TGTGCCAGCAGCTTAGAATACGAGCAGTACTTC,CASSLEYEQYF,-,-,TRBV7-9,TRBJ2-7
TGTGCCAGCAGCGTAGCCCAGGTCGAATCCTATGGCTACACCTTC,CASSVAQVESYGYTF,-,-,TRBV9,TRBJ1-2
TGTGCCAGCAGCTCCCGGGGGCAAGAGACCCAGTACTTC,CASSSRGQETQYF,-,-,TRBV13,TRBJ2-5